These 7 T cell receptor beta chains originate from one sample sequenced in a study of human versus mouse CDR3 diversity and MHC coevolution (dated by TCRdb to the late 2010s). Library preparation was by the immunoSEQ multiplex PCR assay. Imported from immuneACCESS, the table was reduced by TCRdb to in-frame sequences with V and J called. These copies leave out some clones; in studies compared against another copy, an unresolved V gene accounts for under half, and the cause of the remainder is not known. The sample table contains tens of thousands of clones; only one count was recorded for approximately 92% of them. Roughly 1.3% of the sample belongs to the ten largest clones. The sequenced sample was naive CD4+ T cells from blood. Per the publication, the cell subset or site label means: CD45RO-negative CD62L-positive naive CD4 T cells. These receptors were obtained from a person aged 30 to 69 in good health.

The chain uses TRBV6-6 and TRBJ1-1; 7 bases are shared with TRBD1. CDR3 length equals 15 residues. CDR1 is MNHNY, CDR2 SVGAGI, per germline (reference sequence). J lost 1 base, V lost 6 bases, and 8 bases had no gene match. As DNA, the CDR3 is TGTGCCAGCAGGGACGGGACAGTTTCGAACACTGAAGCTTTCTTT. Amino acid sequence: CASRDGTVSNTEAFF.

This chain uses TRBV5-1 with TRBJ1-1; 12 positions match TRBD1. V shed 3 bases, J shed 1 base, and the junction held 7 bases outside the gene matches. The germline gives CDR1 SGHRS, CDR2 YFSETQ. This CDR3 region has 17 residues. The CDR3 is CASSWDRGRVENTEAFF. Written as DNA, the CDR3 is TGCGCCAGCAGCTGGGACAGGGGGCGAGTGGAGAACACTGAAGCTTTCTTT.

Comments on this clone: One junction end does not reproduce the germline sequence, and a read error may be involved. The J gene is TRBJ2-1, the V gene TRBV7-7, with 7 bases matching TRBD1. Germline assignment: CDR1 SSHAT and CDR2 FNYEAQ (reference sequence). This CDR3 contains 14 residues. CDR3 in amino acids: CASSLGDSLNEQFF. The CDR3 DNA follows: TGTGCTAGCAGCTTAGGGGACAGCCTCAATGAGCAGTTCTTC.

The V call is TRBV5-5, the J call TRBJ1-2; unclear D gene. V lost 4 bases, J lost 4 bases, and 14 bases lay in between. Germline V gene lookup returns CDR1 SGHKS and CDR2 YYEKEE (reference sequence). The CDR3 consists of 14 residues. CDR3 coding DNA: TGTGCCAGCAGCCCCCGGGGAGCAGTCTATGGCTACACCTTC. Amino acid sequence: CASSPRGAVYGYTF.

V gene TRBV30 combines with J gene TRBJ2-7; 9 bases are a match to TRBD1. Germline assignment: CDR1 GTSNPN and CDR2 SVGIG (reference sequence). The CDR3 has 13 residues. J lost 7 bases, V lost 2 bases, and 6 bases had no gene match. As DNA, the CDR3 is TGTGCCTGGAGTCGGGACAGGGATGGGGAGCAGTACTTC. It yields the protein CAWSRDRDGEQYF.

The V and J genes are TRBV19 and TRBJ1-5; D gene ambiguous. Deletions cut 6 bases from V and 0 bases from J, with 15 bases between. The CDR3 runs 16 residues. Germline assignment: CDR1 LNHDA and CDR2 SQIVND (reference sequence). CDR3 sequence: CASRSMMRYSNQPQHF. Here the CDR3 DNA reads TGTGCCAGTAGGTCTATGATGCGGTATAGCAATCAGCCCCAGCATTTT.

J is TRBJ2-5 and V is TRBV6-1; 8 positions match TRBD2. The J call may be mistaken, given a closer DNA end match to TRBJ2-7. CDR3 length: 14 amino acids. CDR1 is MNHNS, CDR2 SASEGT, per germline. DNA for the CDR3: TGTGCCAGCAGCCGGACTAGCAGCCGGTACGAGCAGTACTTC. Amino acid sequence: CASSRTSSRYEQYF.